These T cell receptor beta chains were read from a single sample in a study of regulatory T cells in long-lasting Graves disease. TCRdb recomputed calls from the multiplex PCR reads with MiXCR, one row per CDR3 protein. The sample carries about 310,000 distinct CDR3 sequences, over 15% recorded once. This specimen was peripheral blood mononuclear cells (PBMCs), taken at new diagnosis, from a patient treated with antithyroid drugs. The receptors derive from a female donor with Graves disease. Both conserved end residues are part of each CDR3. The D gene is left open where the match is weak. Not every row has a clone size; where given, it reads once, few, many or a size class.

cdr3_aa: CASSQGTVPYEQYF; v_call: TRBV3-1; clone_size: .; d_call: .; j_call: TRBJ2-7
cdr3_aa: CASSLQVNTEAFF; v_call: TRBV28; clone_size: many; d_call: .; j_call: TRBJ1-1
cdr3_aa: CASSKTAGLVWNEQYF; v_call: TRBV7-9; clone_size: many; d_call: .; j_call: TRBJ2-7
cdr3_aa: CAISGDTDTQYF; v_call: TRBV10-3; clone_size: many; d_call: .; j_call: TRBJ2-3
cdr3_aa: CASSPQGFQNIQYF; v_call: TRBV28; clone_size: many; d_call: .; j_call: TRBJ2-4
cdr3_aa: CASSFNRGGGPTSYEQYF; v_call: TRBV7-9; clone_size: few; d_call: .; j_call: TRBJ2-7
cdr3_aa: CASSYLGTVGLAGGPSTDTQYF; v_call: TRBV5-1; clone_size: many; d_call: TRBD2; j_call: TRBJ2-3
cdr3_aa: CASTPFSSASSYEQYF; v_call: TRBV27; clone_size: many; d_call: .; j_call: TRBJ2-7
cdr3_aa: CASSSWGEDTGELFF; v_call: TRBV7-9; clone_size: .; d_call: .; j_call: TRBJ2-2
cdr3_aa: CASSLRRNEQFF; v_call: TRBV14; clone_size: many; d_call: .; j_call: TRBJ2-1
cdr3_aa: CASSHPEPASGVDQETQYF; v_call: TRBV3-1; clone_size: many; d_call: TRBD2; j_call: TRBJ2-5
cdr3_aa: CASSLGAVNEQFF; v_call: TRBV12-3/TRBV12-4; clone_size: many; d_call: .; j_call: TRBJ2-1
cdr3_aa: CASGRRYEQYF; v_call: TRBV13; clone_size: .; d_call: .; j_call: TRBJ2-7
cdr3_aa: CASSQGGGTEAFF; v_call: TRBV12-3/TRBV12-4; clone_size: many; d_call: .; j_call: TRBJ1-1
cdr3_aa: CASSLGASVEQYF; v_call: TRBV7-9; clone_size: many; d_call: .; j_call: TRBJ2-7
cdr3_aa: CASRSGLAGIYEQYF; v_call: TRBV19; clone_size: many; d_call: TRBD2; j_call: TRBJ2-7
cdr3_aa: CASSRLAGVYEQYF; v_call: TRBV27; clone_size: many; d_call: .; j_call: TRBJ2-7
cdr3_aa: CATSSIFNEQFF; v_call: TRBV24-1; clone_size: many; d_call: .; j_call: TRBJ2-1
cdr3_aa: CASSDGFQSSYNEQFF; v_call: TRBV27; clone_size: many; d_call: .; j_call: TRBJ2-1
cdr3_aa: CASSPKIAPGTPQETQYF; v_call: TRBV7-9; clone_size: .; d_call: .; j_call: TRBJ2-5
cdr3_aa: CASTKGRNTEAFF; v_call: TRBV28; clone_size: many; d_call: .; j_call: TRBJ1-1
cdr3_aa: CATSRDLLSRPYEQYF; v_call: TRBV15; clone_size: .; d_call: .; j_call: TRBJ2-7
cdr3_aa: CASGPSDGMMVKTF; v_call: TRBV6-1; clone_size: .; d_call: .; j_call: TRBJ1-2
cdr3_aa: CAWSSQGADTQYF; v_call: TRBV30; clone_size: many; d_call: TRBD1; j_call: TRBJ2-3
cdr3_aa: CASSLWAGQNEAFF; v_call: TRBV11-3; clone_size: many; d_call: .; j_call: TRBJ1-1
cdr3_aa: CASSMPGPKQPQHF; v_call: TRBV19; clone_size: many; d_call: .; j_call: TRBJ1-5
cdr3_aa: CASTWDRFQETQYF; v_call: TRBV2; clone_size: many; d_call: TRBD1; j_call: TRBJ2-5
cdr3_aa: CASSLEGAKNIQYF; v_call: TRBV28; clone_size: .; d_call: .; j_call: TRBJ2-4
cdr3_aa: CASSFIPGGDTEAFF; v_call: TRBV28; clone_size: many; d_call: .; j_call: TRBJ1-1
cdr3_aa: CASSLGNNSPLHF; v_call: TRBV2; clone_size: many; d_call: .; j_call: TRBJ1-6
cdr3_aa: CASSLGRIKETQYF; v_call: TRBV11-2; clone_size: .; d_call: .; j_call: TRBJ2-5
cdr3_aa: CASSISLAGGFSEQYF; v_call: TRBV19; clone_size: few; d_call: TRBD2; j_call: TRBJ2-7
cdr3_aa: CATSGGGGQETQYF; v_call: TRBV15; clone_size: .; d_call: .; j_call: TRBJ2-5
cdr3_aa: CSAREPGQLEDEQFF; v_call: TRBV20-1; clone_size: few; d_call: .; j_call: TRBJ2-1
cdr3_aa: CASSLNLAAGVQETQYF; v_call: TRBV28; clone_size: few; d_call: TRBD2; j_call: TRBJ2-5
cdr3_aa: CASSSGGTSTDTQYF; v_call: TRBV28; clone_size: .; d_call: .; j_call: TRBJ2-3
cdr3_aa: CSATRASGAGTDTQYF; v_call: TRBV20-1; clone_size: .; d_call: TRBD2; j_call: TRBJ2-3
cdr3_aa: CASSLPGTSGVREQYF; v_call: TRBV27; clone_size: many; d_call: TRBD2; j_call: TRBJ2-7
cdr3_aa: CASSILGADGYTF; v_call: TRBV19; clone_size: .; d_call: .; j_call: TRBJ1-2
cdr3_aa: CSASQGRAFEAFF; v_call: TRBV20-1; clone_size: few; d_call: .; j_call: TRBJ1-1
cdr3_aa: CASSPYGSSTQYF; v_call: TRBV7-9; clone_size: .; d_call: .; j_call: TRBJ2-3
cdr3_aa: CASSPHIGTDTQYF; v_call: TRBV7-3; clone_size: many; d_call: .; j_call: TRBJ2-3
cdr3_aa: CASSLNPTGGGYGYTF; v_call: TRBV7-9; clone_size: many; d_call: TRBD1; j_call: TRBJ1-2
cdr3_aa: CASSRPRQGGETQYF; v_call: TRBV28; clone_size: many; d_call: .; j_call: TRBJ2-5
cdr3_aa: CAISVIGRAGGDTQYF; v_call: TRBV10-3; clone_size: .; d_call: TRBD2; j_call: TRBJ2-3
cdr3_aa: CASSNSLGADTEAFF; v_call: TRBV2; clone_size: .; d_call: .; j_call: TRBJ1-1
cdr3_aa: CATSRDDYFLTDTQYF; v_call: TRBV15; clone_size: .; d_call: .; j_call: TRBJ2-3
cdr3_aa: CASSEDGTVRNQPQHF; v_call: TRBV2; clone_size: many; d_call: TRBD1; j_call: TRBJ1-5
cdr3_aa: CAWSALGQPEAFF; v_call: TRBV30; clone_size: many; d_call: TRBD1; j_call: TRBJ1-1
cdr3_aa: CASWTGVGKLFF; v_call: TRBV6-1; clone_size: .; d_call: TRBD1; j_call: TRBJ1-4
cdr3_aa: CAWNFGPTYEQYF; v_call: TRBV30; clone_size: many; d_call: .; j_call: TRBJ2-7
cdr3_aa: CSAISSKSYEQYF; v_call: TRBV20-1; clone_size: many; d_call: .; j_call: TRBJ2-7
cdr3_aa: CASSIRTGADEQYF; v_call: TRBV19; clone_size: .; d_call: TRBD1; j_call: TRBJ2-7
cdr3_aa: CASSLFVGKGYTF; v_call: TRBV28; clone_size: .; d_call: .; j_call: TRBJ1-2
cdr3_aa: CATRGGNSYEQYF; v_call: TRBV24-1; clone_size: few; d_call: .; j_call: TRBJ2-7
cdr3_aa: CASSTETSGLNYEQYF; v_call: TRBV4-1; clone_size: .; d_call: TRBD2; j_call: TRBJ2-7
cdr3_aa: CASSLFYRDVNSELAEAFF; v_call: TRBV11-2; clone_size: many; d_call: .; j_call: TRBJ1-1
cdr3_aa: CASSGISGDSGANVLTF; v_call: TRBV11-2; clone_size: .; d_call: .; j_call: TRBJ2-6
cdr3_aa: CASNNVFNEQFF; v_call: TRBV19; clone_size: few; d_call: .; j_call: TRBJ2-1
cdr3_aa: CASSLPTGNTEAFF; v_call: TRBV28; clone_size: few; d_call: .; j_call: TRBJ1-1